This T cell receptor beta chain was observed in a study of shared clonotypes between healthy human individuals (dated by TCRdb to between 2020 and 2021). At the level of the whole study: A few men and a couple of women, aged 18 to 49 years, made up the cohort. To estimate repertoire size and how much clonotype sharing occurs between individuals, the study deeply sequenced the blood TCR repertoires of five healthy adults. Per donor, leukapheresis produced somewhere between about 0.85 and 9.5 billion PBMCs. Different laboratories and diverse techniques were used to prepare libraries and sequence TCR repertoires, to increase sequencing depth and limit assay-specific biases. For each donor, CD4 naive and CD4 memory were each given three plates, CD8 naive was given two plates, and CD8 memory was given one plate. General study outcomes and caveats: Naive subsets generally had larger estimated clonotype richness than memory subsets. Pairwise subsampling indicated that sequencing depth was expected to affect the degree of clonotype sharing among donors. Sampling was restricted to blood, and TCR repertoires in tissue are likely to differ from TCR repertoires in blood. Because the study included only a small number of donors, the genetic and exposure-history diversity represented was limited. Higher generation probabilities were observed for clonotypes shared by all four sorted-subset donors than for non-shared clonotypes. Even with the large sequencing depth, rarefaction of the sorted-subset datasets indicated that sequencing was incomplete. Sharing across several donors was observed for approximately 5% of naive CD4, less than 4% of naive CD8, roughly 2.4% of memory CD4, and about 0.39% of memory CD8 clonotypes.

Using the deep immunoSEQ assay, multiplex PCR amplified TCR CDR3 regions from genomic DNA. Genomic DNA extracted from each cell subset was distributed evenly over all wells of several immunoSEQ 96-well plates, and each plate served as one replicate. For sorted subsets, each replicate PCR was loaded with 200 ng genomic DNA, equivalent to 30,000 or so T cell genomes. Purified libraries were quantified with a Qubit 3.0 fluorometer, sized on a Bioanalyzer 2100, and re-quantified with the KAPA Library Quantification kit. Every immunoSEQ 96-well plate was sequenced on a separate single-read 150-cycle Illumina NextSeq 550 flow cell. The source study handled its data this way. Because only junctional sequences without quality scores were contained in the immunoSEQ output, filtering matching that applied to full-length reads could not be performed. To assign V/J genes and CDR3, sequences were annotated against IMGT germline references using PyIR, a Python wrapper for IgBLAST v1.9. Any read was removed if the V/J assignment was weak (E-value above 1e-6), the CDR3 was missing, or the read contained stop codons, out-of-frame junctions, or ambiguous translated residues. V3J clonotypes were defined as sequences sharing an identical inferred V gene, J gene, and CDR3 amino acid sequence. Percentage overlap between repertoires was computed as shared unique clonotypes divided by the size of the smaller repertoire. Three approaches were used to assess repertoire richness: RTK rarefaction, the Chao1 estimator, and Recon v2.1 estimates of unobserved clonotypes. Generation probabilities for all TCRbeta clonotypes obtained by the gDNA method from a few donors were computed using OLGA. The source is immuneACCESS, and TCRdb retained only in-frame sequences with V and J called. Part of the clones is not carried over; for the studies checked, unresolved V genes explain less than half of this, and the remainder is unexplained. That table is the source of V, J and clone size, and D and trimming were worked out from the DNA. This sample holds over a million clones; around 97% were observed only once. The ten largest clones add up to approximately 1.1% of the sample.

Healthy HIV-negative adults with no recently reported acute infections or vaccinations were included as donors. Every donor was a Caucasian adult residing in Nashville, Tennessee, USA. CD4+ T cells were enriched by magnetic negative selection; naive cells were then positively selected on CD45RA, and the negative fraction formed the memory subset. Blood was obtained by leukapheresis, after which PBMCs were separated by Ficoll-Histopaque density gradient centrifugation and cryopreserved in liquid nitrogen vapor phase. Purity and quantity of every magnetically sorted T cell population were checked by analytical flow cytometry. Each sorted fraction had its genomic DNA isolated and then quantified by UV absorbance on a Nanodrop 2000c. A note on this clone: There is no known antigen for this receptor. No base-level quality is on record; no much larger clone is a single base apart. Other DNA variants within this sample encode the same CDR3.

From the germline V gene, CDR1 is MNHNS and CDR2 is SASEGT. V lost 6 bases and J lost 1 base; the stretch between them is 7 bases long. Its CDR3 holds 12 amino acids, cysteine through phenylalanine. The kept DNA is CDR3 alone, 36 bases in frame from the first base. The sequence was obtained from a man aged 30-40 years in good health. The chain is made from TRBV6-1 and TRBJ2-7; the D gene is perhaps TRBD1, from 5 matching bases. Material: naive CD4+ T cells sorted from blood. The cell subset or site label for this specimen denotes: CD45RA+ positively selected. Here is the DNA: TGTGCCAGCAGCAGGGTATCCTACGAGCAGTACTTC. This codes for CASSRVSYEQYF.